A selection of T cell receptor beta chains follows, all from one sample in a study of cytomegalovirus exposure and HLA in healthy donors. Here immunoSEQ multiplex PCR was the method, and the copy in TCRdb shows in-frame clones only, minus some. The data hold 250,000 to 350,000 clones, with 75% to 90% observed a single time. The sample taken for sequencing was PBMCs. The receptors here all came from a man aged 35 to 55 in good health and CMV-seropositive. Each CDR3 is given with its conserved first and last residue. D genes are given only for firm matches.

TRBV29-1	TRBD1	CSARDRGMAETQYF
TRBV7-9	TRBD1	CASSLDRGNQPQHF
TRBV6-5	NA	CASSLWDNYSNQPQHF
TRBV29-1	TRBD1	CSVGWDSDYEQYF
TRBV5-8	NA	CASSLGAGRYNEQFF
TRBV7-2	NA	CASSFGGMAPTNEKLFF
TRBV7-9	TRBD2	CASPGAGVKGHNEQFF
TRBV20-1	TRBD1	CSASDRGMAFF
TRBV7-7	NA	CASSSSGHSTDTQYF
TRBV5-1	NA	CASSSQGFSDEQYF
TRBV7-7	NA	CASSLGPTREQYF
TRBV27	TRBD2	CASSTLAGGIHEQYF
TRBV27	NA	CASSFGSRYEQYF
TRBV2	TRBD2	CASSVSGGTSLYNEQFF
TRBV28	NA	CASSGNEQFF
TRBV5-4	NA	CASSSRTTIYNEQFF
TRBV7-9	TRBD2	CASSRTSGSLNEQFF